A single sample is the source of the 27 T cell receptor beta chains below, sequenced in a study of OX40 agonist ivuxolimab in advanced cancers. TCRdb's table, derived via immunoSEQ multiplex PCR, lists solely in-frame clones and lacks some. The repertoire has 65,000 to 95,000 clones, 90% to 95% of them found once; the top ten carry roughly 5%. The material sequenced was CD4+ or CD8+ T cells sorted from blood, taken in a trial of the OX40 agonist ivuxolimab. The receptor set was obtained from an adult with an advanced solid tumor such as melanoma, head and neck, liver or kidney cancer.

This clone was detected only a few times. CDR3 DNA: TGTGCCAGCAGGCCGACAGGGAATGGCTACACCTTC. Protein product: CASRPTGNGYTF. The chain carries TRBV6-1 and TRBJ1-2, with 7 positions matching TRBD1. V gave up 6 bases and J gave up 6 bases; unmatched junction bases: 4. The CDR3 extends over 12 amino acids. Germline assignment: CDR1 MNHNS and CDR2 SASEGT.

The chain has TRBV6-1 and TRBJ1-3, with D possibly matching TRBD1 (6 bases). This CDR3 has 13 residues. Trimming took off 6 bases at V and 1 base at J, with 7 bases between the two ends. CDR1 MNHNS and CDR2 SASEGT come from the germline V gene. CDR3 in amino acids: CASRGTSGNTIYF. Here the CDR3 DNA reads TGTGCCAGCAGGGGGACATCTGGAAACACCATATATTTT.

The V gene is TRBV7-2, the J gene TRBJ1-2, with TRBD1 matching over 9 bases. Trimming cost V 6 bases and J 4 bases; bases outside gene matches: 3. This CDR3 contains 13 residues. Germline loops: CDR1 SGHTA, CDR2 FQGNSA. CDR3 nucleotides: TGTGCCAGCAGTCCGACAGGGGGCTATGGCTACACCTTC. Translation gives CASSPTGGYGYTF.

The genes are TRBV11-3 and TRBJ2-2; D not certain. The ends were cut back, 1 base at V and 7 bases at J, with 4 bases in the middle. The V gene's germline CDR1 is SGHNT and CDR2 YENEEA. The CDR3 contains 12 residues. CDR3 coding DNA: TGTGCCAGCAGCTTAGGGTTCGGGGAGCTGTTTTTT. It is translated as CASSLGFGELFF. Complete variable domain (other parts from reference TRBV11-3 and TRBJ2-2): EAGVVQSPRYKIIEKKQPVAFWCNPISGHNTLYWYLQNLGQGPELLIRYENEEAVDDSQLPKDRFSAERLKGVDSTLKIQPAELGDSAVYLCASSLGFGELFFGEGSRLTVL.

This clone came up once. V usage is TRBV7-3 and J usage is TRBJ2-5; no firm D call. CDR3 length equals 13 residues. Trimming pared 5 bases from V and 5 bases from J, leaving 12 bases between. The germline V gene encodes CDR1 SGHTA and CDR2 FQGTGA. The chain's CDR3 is CASSPGLGETQYF. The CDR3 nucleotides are TGTGCCAGCAGCCCCGGGCTAGGGGAGACCCAGTACTTC.

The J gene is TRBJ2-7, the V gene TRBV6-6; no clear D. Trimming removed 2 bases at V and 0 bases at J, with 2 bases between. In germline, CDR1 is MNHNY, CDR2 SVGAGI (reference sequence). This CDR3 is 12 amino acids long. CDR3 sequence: CASSYSSYEQYF. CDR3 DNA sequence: TGTGCCAGCAGTTACAGCTCCTACGAGCAGTACTTC.

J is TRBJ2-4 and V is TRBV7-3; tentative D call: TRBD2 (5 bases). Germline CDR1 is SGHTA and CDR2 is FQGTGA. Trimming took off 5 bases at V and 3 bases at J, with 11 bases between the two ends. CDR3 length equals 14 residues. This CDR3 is CASSADGGKNIQYF. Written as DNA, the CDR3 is TGTGCCAGCAGCGCAGATGGAGGCAAAAACATTCAGTACTTC.

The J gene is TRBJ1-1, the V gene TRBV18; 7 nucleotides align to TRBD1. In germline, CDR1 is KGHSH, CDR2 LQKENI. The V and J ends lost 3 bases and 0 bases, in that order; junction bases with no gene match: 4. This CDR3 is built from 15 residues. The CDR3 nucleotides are TGTGCCAGCTCACCTACGACAGGGATGAACACTGAAGCTTTCTTT. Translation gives CASSPTTGMNTEAFF.

CDR3 sequence (DNA): TGTGCCAGCAACCGTCAGGGGAATACGCAGTATTTT. Protein product: CASNRQGNTQYF. V is TRBV7-6 and J is TRBJ2-3; D may be TRBD1 (6 bases). Trimming shortened V by 7 bases and J by 7 bases, and 12 bases separated the two germline ends. The CDR3 totals 12 residues. Germline V CDR1 and CDR2: SGHVS, FNYEAQ. The whole variable domain, filled in from reference TRBV7-6 and TRBJ2-3, reads GAGVSQSPRYKVTKRGQDVALRCDPISGHVSLYWYRQALGQGPEFLTYFNYEAQQDKSGLPNDRFSAERPEGSISTLTIQRTEQRDSAMYRCASNRQGNTQYFGPGTRLTVL.

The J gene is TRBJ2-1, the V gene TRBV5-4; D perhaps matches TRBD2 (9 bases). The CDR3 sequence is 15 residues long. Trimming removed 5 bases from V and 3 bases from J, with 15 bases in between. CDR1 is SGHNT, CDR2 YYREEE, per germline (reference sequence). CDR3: CASRREGTGYNEQFF. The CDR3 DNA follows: TGTGCCAGCAGGCGGGAGGGGACAGGCTACAATGAGCAGTTCTTC.

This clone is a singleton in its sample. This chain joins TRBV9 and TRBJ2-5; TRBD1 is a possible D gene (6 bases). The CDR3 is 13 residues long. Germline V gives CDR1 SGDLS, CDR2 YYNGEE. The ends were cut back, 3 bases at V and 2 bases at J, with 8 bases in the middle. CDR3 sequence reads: CASSADRQETQYF. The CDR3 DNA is TGTGCCAGCAGCGCCGACAGGCAAGAGACCCAGTACTTC.

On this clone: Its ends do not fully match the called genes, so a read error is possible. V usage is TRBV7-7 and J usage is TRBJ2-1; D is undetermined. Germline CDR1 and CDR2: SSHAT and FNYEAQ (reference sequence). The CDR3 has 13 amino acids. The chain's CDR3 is CASSDAHGNEQFF. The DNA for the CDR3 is TGTGCTAGCAGCGACGCCCACGGCAATGAGCAGTTCTTC.

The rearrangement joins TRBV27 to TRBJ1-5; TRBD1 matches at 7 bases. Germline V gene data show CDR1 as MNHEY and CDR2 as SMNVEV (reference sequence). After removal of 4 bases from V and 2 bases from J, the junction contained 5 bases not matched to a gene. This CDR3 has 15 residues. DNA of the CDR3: TGTGCCAGCAGTTCCGGACAGGTCCGCAATCAGCCCCAGCATTTT. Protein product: CASSSGQVRNQPQHF.

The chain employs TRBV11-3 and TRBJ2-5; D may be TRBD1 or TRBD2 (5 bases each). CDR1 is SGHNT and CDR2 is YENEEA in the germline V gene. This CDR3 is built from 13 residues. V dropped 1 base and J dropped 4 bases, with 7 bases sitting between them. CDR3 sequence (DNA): TGTGCCAGCAGCTTAGCGGGGACAGAGACCCAGTACTTC. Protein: CASSLAGTETQYF.

CDR3 nucleotides: TGTGCCAGCTCACACGAGGGAGGGGACAGAGGATCACCCCTCCACTTT. Translated: CASSHEGGDRGSPLHF. V and J are TRBV18 and TRBJ1-6; 7 nucleotides align to TRBD1. Germline values: CDR1 KGHSH, CDR2 LQKENI. V lost 4 bases and J lost 10; bases outside the gene matches: 13. CDR3 size: 16 residues.

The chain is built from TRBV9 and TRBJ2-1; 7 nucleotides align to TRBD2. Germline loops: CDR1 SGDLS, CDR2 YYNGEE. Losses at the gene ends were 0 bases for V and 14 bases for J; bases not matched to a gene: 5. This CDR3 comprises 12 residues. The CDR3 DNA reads TGTGCCAGCAGCGTAGAGGCGGGAGTAGAGTTCTTC. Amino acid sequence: CASSVEAGVEFF. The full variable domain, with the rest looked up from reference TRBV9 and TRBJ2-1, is DSGVTQTPKHLITATGQRVTLRCSPRSGDLSVYWYQQSLDQGLQFLIQYYNGEERAKGNILERFSAQQFPDLHSELNLSSLELGDSALYFCASSVEAGVEFFGPGTRLTVL.

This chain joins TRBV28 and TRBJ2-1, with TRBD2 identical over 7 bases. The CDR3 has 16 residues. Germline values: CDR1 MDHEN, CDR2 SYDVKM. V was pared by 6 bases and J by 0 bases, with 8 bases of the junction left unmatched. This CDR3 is CASRLATGSSYNEQFF. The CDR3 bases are TGTGCCAGCAGACTAGCGACCGGGTCCTCCTACAATGAGCAGTTCTTC.

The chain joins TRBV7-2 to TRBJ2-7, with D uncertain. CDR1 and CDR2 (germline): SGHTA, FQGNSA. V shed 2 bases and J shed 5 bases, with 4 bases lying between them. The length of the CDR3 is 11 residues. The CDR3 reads CASSLSNEQYF. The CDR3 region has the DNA TGTGCCAGCAGCTTAAGTAACGAGCAGTACTTC.

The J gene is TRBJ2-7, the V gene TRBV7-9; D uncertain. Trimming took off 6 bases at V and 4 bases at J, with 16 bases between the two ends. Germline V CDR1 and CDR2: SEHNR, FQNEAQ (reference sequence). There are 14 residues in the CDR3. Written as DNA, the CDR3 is TGTGCCAGCAGACCTGGGGAACAGTATTACGAGCAGTACTTC. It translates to CASRPGEQYYEQYF. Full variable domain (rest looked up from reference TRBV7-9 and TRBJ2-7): DTGVSQNPRHKITKRGQNVTFRCDPISEHNRLYWYRQTLGQGPEFLTYFQNEAQLEKSRLLSDRFSAERPKGSFSTLEIQRTEQGDSAMYLCASRPGEQYYEQYFGPGTRLTVT.

The CDR3 loop is CASSFVLAVRAGELFF. The CDR3 nucleotides read TGTGCCAGCAGTTTCGTGCTAGCGGTACGGGCCGGGGAGCTGTTTTTT. The chain joins TRBV27 to TRBJ2-2; TRBD2 aligns across 7 bases. The V gene's germline CDR1 is MNHEY and CDR2 SMNVEV (reference sequence). Trimming at V came to 3 bases and at J to 6 bases, leaving 10 bases not matched to a gene. The CDR3 sequence is 16 residues long.

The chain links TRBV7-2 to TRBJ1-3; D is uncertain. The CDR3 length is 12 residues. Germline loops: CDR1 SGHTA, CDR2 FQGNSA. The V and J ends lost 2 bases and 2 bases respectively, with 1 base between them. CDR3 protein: CASSLPGNTIYF. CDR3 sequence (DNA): TGTGCCAGCAGCTTACCTGGAAACACCATATATTTT.

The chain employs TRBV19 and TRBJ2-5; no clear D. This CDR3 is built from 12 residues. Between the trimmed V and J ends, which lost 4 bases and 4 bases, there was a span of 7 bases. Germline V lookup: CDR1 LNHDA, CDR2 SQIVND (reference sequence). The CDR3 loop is CASSKRRETQYF. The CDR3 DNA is TGTGCCAGTAGTAAGAGAAGAGAGACCCAGTACTTC.

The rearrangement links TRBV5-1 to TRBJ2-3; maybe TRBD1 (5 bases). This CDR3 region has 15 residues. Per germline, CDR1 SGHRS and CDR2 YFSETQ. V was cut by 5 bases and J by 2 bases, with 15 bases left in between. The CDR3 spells CASRGLHPLTDTQYF. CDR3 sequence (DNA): TGCGCCAGCAGGGGGCTCCACCCCCTCACAGATACGCAGTATTTT.

This CDR3 is CAWSVSGFTGANVLTF. The CDR3 nucleotides read TGTGCCTGGAGTGTAAGTGGGTTTACTGGGGCCAACGTCCTGACTTTC. The rearrangement uses TRBV30 and TRBJ2-6, with D uncertain. The CDR3 contains 16 residues. V lost 0 bases, J lost 2 bases, and 11 bases lay in between. The V gene's germline CDR1 is GTSNPN and CDR2 SVGIG (reference sequence).

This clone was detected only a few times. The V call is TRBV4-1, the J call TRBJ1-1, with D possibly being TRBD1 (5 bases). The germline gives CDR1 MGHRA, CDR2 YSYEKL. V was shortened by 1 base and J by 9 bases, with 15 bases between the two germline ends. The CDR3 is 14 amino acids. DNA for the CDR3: TGCGCCAGCAGCCAAGGAACTTGGGACGCCCAAGCTTTCTTT. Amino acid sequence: CASSQGTWDAQAFF.

The chain's CDR3 is CASSPKNEQFF. The CDR3 nucleotides are TGCGCCAGCAGTCCGAAGAATGAGCAGTTCTTC. V usage is TRBV10-2 and J usage is TRBJ2-1; D is uncertain. From germline, CDR1 is WSHSY and CDR2 SAAADI. This CDR3 has 11 residues. V was trimmed by 5 bases and J by 7 bases, leaving 6 bases between them.

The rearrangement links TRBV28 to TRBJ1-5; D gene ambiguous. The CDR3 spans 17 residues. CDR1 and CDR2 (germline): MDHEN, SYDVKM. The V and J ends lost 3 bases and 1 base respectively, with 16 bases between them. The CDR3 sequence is CASSFTRPWESNQPQHF. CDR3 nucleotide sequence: TGTGCCAGCAGTTTCACCCGTCCATGGGAGAGCAATCAGCCCCAGCATTTT.